The 9 T cell receptor beta chains presented below share a single source sample, sequenced in a study of shared clonotypes between healthy human individuals. Measured with immunoSEQ multiplex PCR; TCRdb has only the in-frame clones, and not every one. Of around 2.5 million clones listed, under 95% are singletons. Sequenced input: naive CD4+ T cells from PBMCs. Stated subset: CD45RA+ positively selected. Receptor source: a man between 18 and 29 years old in good health. Some clones in this sample may be carry-over from other donors' samples.

The V and J genes are TRBV7-2 and TRBJ2-1, with TRBD2 matching 12 bases. The CDR3 consists of 15 residues. Germline values: CDR1 SGHTA, CDR2 FQGNSA. The J segment lost 15 bases and the V segment lost 5 bases, leaving 14 bases of the junction unmatched. In DNA, the CDR3 is TGTGCCAGCAGCCCAGACCGGACTAGCGGGATAGTGGGGTTCTTC. Translating gives CASSPDRTSGIVGFF.

This clone was picked up a small number of times. This specimen includes other DNA sequences encoding the same CDR3. The chain is built from TRBV18 and TRBJ1-1; D is ambiguous. V lost 2 bases and J 0 bases, leaving 4 bases between the germline ends. The CDR3 has 13 amino acids. CDR1 is KGHSH, CDR2 LQKENI, per germline. CDR3 region: CASSPGMNTEAFF. The CDR3 DNA is TGTGCCAGCTCACCAGGGATGAACACTGAAGCTTTCTTT. The full variable domain, in which reference TRBV18 and TRBJ1-1 provide the parts outside the CDR3, is NAGVMQNPRHLVRRRGQEARLRCSPMKGHSHVYWYRQLPEEGLKFMVYLQKENIIDESGMPKERFSAEFPKEGPSILRIQQVVRGDSAAYFCASSPGMNTEAFFGQGTRLTVV.

This clone appeared a few times. The chain is built from TRBV28 and TRBJ1-5; a possible D gene is TRBD1 (5 bases). The V gene's germline CDR1 is MDHEN and CDR2 SYDVKM. The CDR3 is 15 amino acids. V was clipped by 4 bases and J by 0 bases, with 10 bases between them. The CDR3 loop is CASSSGQNSNQPQHF. Written as DNA, the CDR3 is TGTGCCAGCAGTTCGGGGCAGAATAGCAATCAGCCCCAGCATTTT.

The rearrangement uses TRBV7-9 and TRBJ2-1; tentatively, D is TRBD2 (6 bases). The CDR3 runs 15 residues. Trimming shortened V by 4 bases and J by 2 bases, and 12 bases separated the two germline ends. Germline CDR1 and CDR2: SEHNR and FQNEAQ (reference sequence). CDR3 sequence: CASSWDGGTYNEQFF. DNA of the CDR3: TGTGCCAGCAGCTGGGACGGGGGTACCTACAATGAGCAGTTCTTC. Filled out from reference TRBV7-9 and TRBJ2-1, the complete variable domain reads DTGVSQNPRHKITKRGQNVTFRCDPISEHNRLYWYRQTLGQGPEFLTYFQNEAQLEKSRLLSDRFSAERPKGSFSTLEIQRTEQGDSAMYLCASSWDGGTYNEQFFGPGTRLTVL.

This CDR3 is CASSLRRAAETQYF. The CDR3 DNA is TGTGCCAGCAGTTTAAGGCGGGCAGCGGAGACCCAGTACTTC. The rearrangement links TRBV28 to TRBJ2-5, with D maybe TRBD2 (5 bases). This CDR3 has 14 residues. V was trimmed by 2 bases and J by 5 bases, leaving 12 bases between them. Germline lookup yields CDR1 MDHEN and CDR2 SYDVKM.

This chain connects TRBV13 to TRBJ2-3; TRBD2 aligns across 7 bases. V was pared by 5 bases and J by 1 base, with 3 bases of the junction left unmatched. The germline V gene has CDR1 PRHDT and CDR2 FYEKMQ (reference sequence). The CDR3 loop spans 14 amino acids. CDR3 bases: TGTGCCAGCAGCAGCACTAGCGGCACAGATACGCAGTATTTT. Translating gives CASSSTSGTDTQYF.

The DNA for the CDR3 is TGCGCCAGCAGCCCTTTGGTGGAGGACACTGAAGCTTTCTTT. Translated, it gives CASSPLVEDTEAFF. The chain has TRBV5-1 and TRBJ1-1; D uncertain. CDR1 is SGHRS, CDR2 YFSETQ, per germline. The V end was cut by 4 bases, the J end by 3 bases, with 13 bases between. The CDR3 sequence is 14 residues long.

The rearrangement uses TRBV28 and TRBJ2-1, with 9 nucleotides matching TRBD1. The length of the CDR3 is 15 residues. J was trimmed by 7 bases and V by 7 bases; bases with no gene match: 11. From germline, CDR1 is MDHEN and CDR2 SYDVKM. CDR3 residues: CASNSGGTGWNEQFF. Here the CDR3 DNA reads TGTGCCAGCAATTCCGGGGGGACAGGGTGGAATGAGCAGTTCTTC.

The CDR3 sequence: CASSQVGTEQYF. The CDR3, as DNA: TGTGCCAGCAGCCAAGTGGGGACCGAGCAGTACTTC. The chain has TRBV14 and TRBJ2-7; D may correspond to TRBD1 or TRBD2 (5 bases each). Germline V gene data show CDR1 as SGHDN and CDR2 as FVKESK. This CDR3 is built from 12 residues. V was cut by 1 base and J by 6 bases, with 7 bases left in between.